This T cell receptor beta chain was sequenced during a study of cytomegalovirus exposure and HLA in healthy donors. Produced via immunoSEQ multiplex PCR; TCRdb's table is partial and in-frame only. The sample contains more than 200,000 clones, about 90% of which appear only once. The sample taken for sequencing was PBMCs. The sequence came from a woman under 40 in good health and CMV-seronegative.

The CDR3 DNA follows: TGTGCCAGCAGCTCCTCCTCTTGGGGGGGGAAGCAGTTCTTC. Residues: CASSSSSWGGKQFF. The rearrangement joins TRBV7-6 to TRBJ2-1; 7 bases fit TRBD2. V was clipped by 4 bases and J by 11 bases; unmatched bases: 11. The V gene's germline CDR1 is SGHVS and CDR2 FNYEAQ. The CDR3 contains 14 residues.